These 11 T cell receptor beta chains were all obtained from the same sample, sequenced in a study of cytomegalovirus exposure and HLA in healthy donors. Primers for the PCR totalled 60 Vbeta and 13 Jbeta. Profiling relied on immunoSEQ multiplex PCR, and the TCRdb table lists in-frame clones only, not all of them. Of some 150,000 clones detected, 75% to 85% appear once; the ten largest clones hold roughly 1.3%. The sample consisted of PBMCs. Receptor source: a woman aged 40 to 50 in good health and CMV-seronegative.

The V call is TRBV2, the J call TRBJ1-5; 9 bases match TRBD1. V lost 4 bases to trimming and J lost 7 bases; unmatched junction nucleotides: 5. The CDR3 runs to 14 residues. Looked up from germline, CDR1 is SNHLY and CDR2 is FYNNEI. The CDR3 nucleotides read TGTGCCAGCAGTGTGACAGGGGGAGGGCAGCCCCAGCATTTT. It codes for CASSVTGGGQPQHF.

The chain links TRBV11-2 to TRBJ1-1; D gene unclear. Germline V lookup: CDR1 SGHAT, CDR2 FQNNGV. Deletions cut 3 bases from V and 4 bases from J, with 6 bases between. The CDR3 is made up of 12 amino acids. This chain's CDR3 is CASSFTSTEAFF. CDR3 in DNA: TGTGCCAGCAGCTTTACGAGCACTGAAGCTTTCTTT. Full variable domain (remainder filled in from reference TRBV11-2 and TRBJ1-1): EAGVAQSPRYKIIEKRQSVAFWCNPISGHATLYWYQQILGQGPKLLIQFQNNGVVDDSQLPKDRFSAERLKGVDSTLKIQPAKLEDSAVYLCASSFTSTEAFFGQGTRLTVV.

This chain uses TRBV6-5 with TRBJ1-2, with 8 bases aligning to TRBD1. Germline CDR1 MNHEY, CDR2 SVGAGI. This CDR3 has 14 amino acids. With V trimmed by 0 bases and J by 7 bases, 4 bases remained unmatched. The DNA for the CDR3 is TGTGCCAGCAGTTACTCAATAGGACAGGGTGGCTACACCTTC. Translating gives CASSYSIGQGGYTF.

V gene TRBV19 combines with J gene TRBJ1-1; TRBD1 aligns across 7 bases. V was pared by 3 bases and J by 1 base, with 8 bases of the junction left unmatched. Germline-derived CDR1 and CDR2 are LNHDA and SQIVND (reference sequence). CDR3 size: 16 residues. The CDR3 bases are TGTGCCAGTAGTATTCCGAGGGGGCCAGGGAACACTGAAGCTTTCTTT. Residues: CASSIPRGPGNTEAFF.

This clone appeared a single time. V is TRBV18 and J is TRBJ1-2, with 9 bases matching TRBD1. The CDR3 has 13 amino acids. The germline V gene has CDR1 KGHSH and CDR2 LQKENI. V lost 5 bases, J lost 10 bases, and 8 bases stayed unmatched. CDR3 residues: CASSSGTGLDYTF. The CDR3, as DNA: TGTGCCAGCTCATCAGGGACAGGGTTGGACTACACCTTC.

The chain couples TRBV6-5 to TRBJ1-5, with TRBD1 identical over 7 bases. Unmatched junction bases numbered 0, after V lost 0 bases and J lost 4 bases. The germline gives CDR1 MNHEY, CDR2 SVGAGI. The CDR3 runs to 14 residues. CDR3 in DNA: TGTGCCAGCAGTTACTCGGGACAGAATCAGCCCCAGCATTTT. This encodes CASSYSGQNQPQHF.

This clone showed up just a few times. The CDR3 loop reads CATIAGTGETQYF. CDR3 DNA sequence: TGTGCCACCATTGCCGGGACAGGAGAGACCCAGTACTTC. V is TRBV10-3 and J is TRBJ2-5; 8 bases map to TRBD1. The CDR3 loop spans 13 amino acids. With 10 bases clipped from V and 4 bases from J, the junction kept 8 bases outside the gene matches. Looked up from germline, CDR1 is ENHRY and CDR2 is SYGVKD.

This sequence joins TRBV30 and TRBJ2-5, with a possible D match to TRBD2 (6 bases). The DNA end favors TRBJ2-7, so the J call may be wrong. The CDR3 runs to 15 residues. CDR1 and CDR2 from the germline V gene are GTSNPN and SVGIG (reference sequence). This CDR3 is CAWSVGWEASYEQYF. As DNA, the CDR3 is TGTGCCTGGAGTGTAGGCTGGGAGGCCTCCTACGAGCAGTACTTC.

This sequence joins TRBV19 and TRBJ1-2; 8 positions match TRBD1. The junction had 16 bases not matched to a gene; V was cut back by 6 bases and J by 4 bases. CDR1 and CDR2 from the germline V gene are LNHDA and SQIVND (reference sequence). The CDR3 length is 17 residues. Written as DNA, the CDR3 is TGTGCCAGTAGAAGACAGGACAGGGAGTTCCTATCCTATGGCTACACCTTC. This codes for CASRRQDREFLSYGYTF. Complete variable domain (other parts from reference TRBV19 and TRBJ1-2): DGGITQSPKYLFRKEGQNVTLSCEQNLNHDAMYWYRQDPGQGLRLIYYSQIVNDFQKGDIAEGYSVSREKKESFPLTVTSAQKNPTAFYLCASRRQDREFLSYGYTFGSGTRLTVV.

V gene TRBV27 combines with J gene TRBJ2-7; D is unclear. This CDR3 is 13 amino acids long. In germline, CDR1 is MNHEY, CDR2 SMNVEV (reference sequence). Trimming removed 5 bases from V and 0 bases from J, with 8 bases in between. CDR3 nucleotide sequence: TGTGCCAGCAGTCAAAGGAGCTCCTACGAGCAGTACTTC. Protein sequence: CASSQRSSYEQYF.

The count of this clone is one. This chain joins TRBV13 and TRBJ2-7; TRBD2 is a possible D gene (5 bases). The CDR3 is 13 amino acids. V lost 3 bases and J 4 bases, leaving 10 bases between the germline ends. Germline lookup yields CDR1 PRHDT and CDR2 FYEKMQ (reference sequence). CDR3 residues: CASSFRTQYEQYF. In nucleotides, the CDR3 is TGTGCCAGCAGCTTTAGGACTCAATACGAGCAGTACTTC.